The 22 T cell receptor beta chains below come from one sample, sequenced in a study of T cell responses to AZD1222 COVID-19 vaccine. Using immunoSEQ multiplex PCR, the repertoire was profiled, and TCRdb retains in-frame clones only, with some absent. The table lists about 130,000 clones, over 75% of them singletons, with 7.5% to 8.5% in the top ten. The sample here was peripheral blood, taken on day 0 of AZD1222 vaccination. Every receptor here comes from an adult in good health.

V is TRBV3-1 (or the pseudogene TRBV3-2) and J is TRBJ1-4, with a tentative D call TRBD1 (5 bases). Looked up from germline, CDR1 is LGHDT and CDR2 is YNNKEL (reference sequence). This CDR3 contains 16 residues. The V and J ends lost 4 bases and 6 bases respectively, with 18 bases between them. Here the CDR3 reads CASSPRIRTPYEKLFF. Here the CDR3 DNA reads TGTGCCAGCAGCCCACGTATCCGGACACCTTATGAAAAACTGTTTTTT.

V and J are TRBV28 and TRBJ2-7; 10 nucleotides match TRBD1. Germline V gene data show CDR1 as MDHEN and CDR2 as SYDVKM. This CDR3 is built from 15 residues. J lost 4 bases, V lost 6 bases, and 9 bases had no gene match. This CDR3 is CASRGGDRGGYEQYF. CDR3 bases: TGTGCCAGCAGGGGGGGGGACAGGGGAGGATACGAGCAGTACTTC. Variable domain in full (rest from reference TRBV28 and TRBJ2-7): DVKVTQSSRYLVKRTGEKVFLECVQDMDHENMFWYRQDPGLGLRLIYFSYDVKMKEKGDIPEGYSVSREKKERFSLILESASTNQTSMYLCASRGGDRGGYEQYFGPGTRLTVT.

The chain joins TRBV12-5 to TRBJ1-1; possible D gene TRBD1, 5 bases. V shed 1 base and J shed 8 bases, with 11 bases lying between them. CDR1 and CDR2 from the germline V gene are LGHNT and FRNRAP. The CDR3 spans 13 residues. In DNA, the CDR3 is TGTGCTAGTGGTTTGGGGGGGATGCGGGAAGCTTTCTTT. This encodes CASGLGGMREAFF.

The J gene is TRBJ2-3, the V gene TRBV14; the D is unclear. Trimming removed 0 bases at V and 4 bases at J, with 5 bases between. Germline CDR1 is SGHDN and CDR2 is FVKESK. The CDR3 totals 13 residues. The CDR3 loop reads CASSQDPADTQYF. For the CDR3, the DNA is TGTGCCAGCAGCCAAGATCCCGCAGATACGCAGTATTTT.

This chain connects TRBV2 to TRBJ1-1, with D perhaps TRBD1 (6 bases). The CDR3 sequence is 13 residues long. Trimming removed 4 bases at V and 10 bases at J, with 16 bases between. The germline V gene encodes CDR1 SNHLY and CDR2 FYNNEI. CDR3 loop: CASSVLGGLGAFF. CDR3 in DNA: TGTGCCAGCAGTGTCTTGGGGGGCTTGGGAGCTTTCTTT.

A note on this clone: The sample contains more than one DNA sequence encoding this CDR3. CDR3 in DNA: TGTGCCAGCAGCTTGGCGGCAGTCTCTGGAAACACCATATATTTT. It yields the protein CASSLAAVSGNTIYF. V is TRBV5-6 and J is TRBJ1-3; D is uncertain. Trimming stripped 0 bases from V and 0 bases from J, with 7 bases between. The CDR3 is 15 amino acids. Per the germline V gene, CDR1 is SGHDT and CDR2 is YYEEEE.

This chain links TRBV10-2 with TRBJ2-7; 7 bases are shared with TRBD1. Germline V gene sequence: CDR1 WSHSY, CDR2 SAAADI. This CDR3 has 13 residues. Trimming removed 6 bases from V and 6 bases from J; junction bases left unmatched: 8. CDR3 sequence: CASRLKGAPEQYF. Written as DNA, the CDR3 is TGCGCCAGCAGGCTAAAGGGGGCTCCCGAGCAGTACTTC.

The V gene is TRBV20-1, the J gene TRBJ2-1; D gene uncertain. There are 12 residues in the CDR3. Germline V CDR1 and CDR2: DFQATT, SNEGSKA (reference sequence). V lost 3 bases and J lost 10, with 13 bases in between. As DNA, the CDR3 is TGCAGTGCTAGTGACGGACCTGGGGAGCAGTTCTTC. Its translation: CSASDGPGEQFF.

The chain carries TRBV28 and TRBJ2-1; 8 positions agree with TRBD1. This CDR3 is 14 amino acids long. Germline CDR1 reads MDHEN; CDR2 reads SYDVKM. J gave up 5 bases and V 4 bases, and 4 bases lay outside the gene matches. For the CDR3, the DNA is TGTGCCAGCAGTTACCAGGGGGCTCACAATGAGCAGTTCTTC. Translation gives CASSYQGAHNEQFF.

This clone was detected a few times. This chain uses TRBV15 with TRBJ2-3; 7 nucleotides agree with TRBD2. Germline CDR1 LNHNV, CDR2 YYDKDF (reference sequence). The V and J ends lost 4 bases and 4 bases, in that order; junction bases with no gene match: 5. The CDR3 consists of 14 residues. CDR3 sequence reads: CATSKGLDPDTQYF. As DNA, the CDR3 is TGTGCCACCAGCAAAGGACTAGATCCAGATACGCAGTATTTT.

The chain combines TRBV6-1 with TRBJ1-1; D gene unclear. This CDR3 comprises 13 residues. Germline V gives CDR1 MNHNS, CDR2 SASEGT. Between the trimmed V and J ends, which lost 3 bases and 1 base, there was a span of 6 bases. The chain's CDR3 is CASSDQWNTEAFF. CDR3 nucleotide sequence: TGTGCCAGCAGTGACCAGTGGAACACTGAAGCTTTCTTT.

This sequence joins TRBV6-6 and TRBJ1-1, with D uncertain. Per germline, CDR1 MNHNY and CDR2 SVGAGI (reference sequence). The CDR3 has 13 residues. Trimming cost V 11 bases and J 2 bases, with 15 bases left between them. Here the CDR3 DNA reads TGTGCCGGTTTAGGAAGGGAAAACACTGAAGCTTTCTTT. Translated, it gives CAGLGRENTEAFF.

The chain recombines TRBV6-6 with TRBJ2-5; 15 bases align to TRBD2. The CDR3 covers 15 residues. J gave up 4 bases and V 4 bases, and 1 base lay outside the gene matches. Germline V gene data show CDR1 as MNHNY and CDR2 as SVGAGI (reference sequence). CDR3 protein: CASSWTSGGGETQYF. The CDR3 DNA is TGTGCCAGCAGTTGGACTAGCGGGGGGGGAGAGACCCAGTACTTC.

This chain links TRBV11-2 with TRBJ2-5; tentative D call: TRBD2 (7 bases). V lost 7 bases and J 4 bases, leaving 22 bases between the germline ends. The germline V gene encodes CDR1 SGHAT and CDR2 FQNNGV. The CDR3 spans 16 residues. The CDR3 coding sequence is TGTGCCAGCACCCGGGGGGCAGCGGGAAACCTAGAGACCCAGTACTTC. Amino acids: CASTRGAAGNLETQYF.

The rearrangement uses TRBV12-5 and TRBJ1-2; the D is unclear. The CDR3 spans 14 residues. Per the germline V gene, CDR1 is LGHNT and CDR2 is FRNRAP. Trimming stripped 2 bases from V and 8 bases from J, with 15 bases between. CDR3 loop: CASGLWVGVAGYTF. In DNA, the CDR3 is TGTGCTAGTGGTTTGTGGGTCGGGGTAGCAGGCTACACCTTC.

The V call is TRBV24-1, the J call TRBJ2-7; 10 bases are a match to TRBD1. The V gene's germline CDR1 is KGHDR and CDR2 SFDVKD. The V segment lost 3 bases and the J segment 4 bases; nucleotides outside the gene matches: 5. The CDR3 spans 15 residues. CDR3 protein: CATSDRTGGKYEQYF. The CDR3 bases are TGTGCCACCAGTGATCGGACAGGGGGAAAGTACGAGCAGTACTTC.

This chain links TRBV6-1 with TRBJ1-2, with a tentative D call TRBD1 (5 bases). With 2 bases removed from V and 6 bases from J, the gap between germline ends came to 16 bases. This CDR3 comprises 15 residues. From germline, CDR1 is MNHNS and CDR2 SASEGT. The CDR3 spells CASSEQGTSFNGYTF. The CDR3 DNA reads TGTGCCAGCAGTGAACAGGGAACCTCCTTCAATGGCTACACCTTC.

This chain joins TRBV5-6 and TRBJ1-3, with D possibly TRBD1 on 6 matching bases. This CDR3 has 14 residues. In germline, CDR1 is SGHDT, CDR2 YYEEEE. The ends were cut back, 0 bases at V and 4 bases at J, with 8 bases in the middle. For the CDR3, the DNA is TGTGCCAGCAGCTTGGGAGGGACAGGAAACACCATATATTTT. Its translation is CASSLGGTGNTIYF. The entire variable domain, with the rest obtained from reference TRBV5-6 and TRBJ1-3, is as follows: DAGVTQSPTHLIKTRGQQVTLRCSPKSGHDTVSWYQQALGQGPQFIFQYYEEEERQRGNFPDRFSGHQFPNYSSELNVNALLLGDSALYLCASSLGGTGNTIYFGEGSWLTVV.

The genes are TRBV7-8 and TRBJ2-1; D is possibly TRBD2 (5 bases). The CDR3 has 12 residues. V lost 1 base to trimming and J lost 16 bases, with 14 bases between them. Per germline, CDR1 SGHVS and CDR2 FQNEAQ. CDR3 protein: CASSLVSGPEFF. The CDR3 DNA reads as TGTGCCAGCAGCTTAGTCAGCGGACCTGAATTCTTC. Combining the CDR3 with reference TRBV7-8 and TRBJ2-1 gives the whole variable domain GAGVSQSPRYKVAKRGQDVALRCDPISGHVSLFWYQQALGQGPEFLTYFQNEAQLDKSGLPSDRFFAERPEGSVSTLKIQRTQQEDSAVYLCASSLVSGPEFFGPGTRLTVL.

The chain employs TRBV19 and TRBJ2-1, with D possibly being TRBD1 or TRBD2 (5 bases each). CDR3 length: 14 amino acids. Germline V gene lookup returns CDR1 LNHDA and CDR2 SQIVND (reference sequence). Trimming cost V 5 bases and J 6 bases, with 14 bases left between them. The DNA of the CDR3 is TGTGCCAGTAGTTTAAACGGGGCGATCAATGAGCAGTTCTTC. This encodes CASSLNGAINEQFF. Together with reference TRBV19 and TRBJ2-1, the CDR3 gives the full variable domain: DGGITQSPKYLFRKEGQNVTLSCEQNLNHDAMYWYRQDPGQGLRLIYYSQIVNDFQKGDIAEGYSVSREKKESFPLTVTSAQKNPTAFYLCASSLNGAINEQFFGPGTRLTVL.

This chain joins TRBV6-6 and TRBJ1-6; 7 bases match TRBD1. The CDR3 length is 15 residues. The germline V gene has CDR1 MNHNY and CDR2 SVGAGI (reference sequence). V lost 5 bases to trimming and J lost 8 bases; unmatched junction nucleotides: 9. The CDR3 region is CASSHPTGSYSPLHF. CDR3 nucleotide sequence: TGTGCCAGCAGTCACCCGACAGGGTCGTATTCACCCCTCCACTTT.

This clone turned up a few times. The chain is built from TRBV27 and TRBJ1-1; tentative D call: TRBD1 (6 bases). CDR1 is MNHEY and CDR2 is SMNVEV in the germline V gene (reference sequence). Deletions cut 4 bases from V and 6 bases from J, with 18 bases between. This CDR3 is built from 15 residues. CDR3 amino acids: CASSWGKRTASEAFF. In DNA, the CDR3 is TGTGCCAGCAGTTGGGGTAAGCGGACAGCCTCTGAAGCTTTCTTT.